Shown below are 17 T cell receptor beta chains from a single sample sequenced in a study of CD8 T cells in ankylosing spondylitis. Findings of the study overall: Roughly eight highly homologous variants made up a TCR beta motif that seemed to typify ankylosing spondylitis blood.

TCRdb passed the 5' RACE reads through MiXCR, listing each CDR3 protein once. The table shows about 450,000 distinct CDR3 sequences, with 25% to 30% occurring only once. Their specific antigens are unknown. The sequencing sample was made of blood, either unsorted or a sorted T cell fraction (not recorded which). The receptor source for this set is a male donor with ankylosing spondylitis.

This clonotype was recorded many times. This sequence joins TRBV27 and TRBJ1-4; D ambiguous. V lost 4 bases and J 4 bases, leaving 10 bases between the germline ends. The CDR3 consists of 14 residues. Germline loops: CDR1 MNHEY, CDR2 SMNVEV (reference sequence). CDR3 region: CASSYARNNEKLFF. The CDR3 DNA follows: TGTGCCAGCAGTTACGCGCGGAATAATGAAAAACTGTTTTTT.

The chain combines TRBV7-2 with TRBJ2-5; D is possibly TRBD2 (6 bases). The V gene lost 5 bases and the J gene lost 5 bases, with 12 bases spanning the gap. Germline CDR1 and CDR2: SGHTA and FQGNSA. The CDR3 has 13 residues. CDR3 sequence reads: CASSATREETQYF. CDR3 bases: TGTGCCAGCAGCGCCACCCGGGAGGAGACCCAGTACTTC.

The chain employs TRBV7-2 and TRBJ2-1; 10 positions match TRBD2. The CDR3 runs to 16 residues. The V and J ends lost 1 base and 8 bases, in that order; junction bases with no gene match: 8. CDR1 is SGHTA, CDR2 FQGNSA, per germline. The CDR3 DNA follows: TGTGCCAGCAGCTTAGAAGCGGGAGGGTTAATACATGAGCAGTTCTTC. It encodes CASSLEAGGLIHEQFF.

This chain's CDR3 is CSAAFAGHYQPQHF. The CDR3 nucleotides read TGCAGTGCTGCCTTTGCGGGCCACTATCAGCCCCAGCATTTT. The genes are TRBV20-1 and TRBJ1-5; D is ambiguous. V lost 5 bases and J lost 5, with 16 bases in between. The CDR3 contains 14 residues. From germline, CDR1 is DFQATT and CDR2 SNEGSKA (reference sequence).

The V call is TRBV4-2, the J call TRBJ1-1; D remains unclear. This CDR3 is 14 amino acids long. V was trimmed by 1 base and J by 4 bases, leaving 10 bases between them. Germline V gene sequence: CDR1 LGHNA, CDR2 YNFKEQ. CDR3 amino acids: CASSQGTDLTEAFF. The CDR3 coding sequence is TGTGCCAGCAGCCAAGGCACAGACCTCACTGAAGCTTTCTTT.

This clonotype was picked up a small number of times. The rearrangement joins TRBV20-1 to TRBJ2-3; weak D call: TRBD1 (6 bases). The germline CDR1 and CDR2 sequences are DFQATT and SNEGSKA (reference sequence). Trimming took 3 bases from V and 1 from J, leaving 11 bases between them. This CDR3 contains 14 residues. For the CDR3, the DNA is TGCAGTGCTAGCCGGGACACCCGCACAGATACGCAGTATTTT. Translation: CSASRDTRTDTQYF.

This clonotype was counted a few times. The CDR3 loop is CASSGQGLGYTF. CDR3 in DNA: TGTGCCAGCAGTGGACAGGGACTTGGCTACACCTTC. The V gene is TRBV12-3 or TRBV12-4, the J gene TRBJ1-2; 8 bases are a match to TRBD1. The CDR3 has 12 residues. V shed 5 bases and J 7 bases; nucleotides not matched to a gene: 3.

This clonotype was counted at least ten times. V gene TRBV5-1 combines with J gene TRBJ2-1; no firm D call. This CDR3 region has 16 residues. V gave up 1 base and J gave up 4 bases, with 15 bases separating them. Germline assignment: CDR1 SGHRS and CDR2 YFSETQ. The CDR3 DNA reads TGCGCCAGCAGCTTGAGGGCGGACCCTCGATACAATGAGCAGTTCTTC. This codes for CASSLRADPRYNEQFF.

The sample holds a few counts of this clonotype. V and J are TRBV7-9 and TRBJ1-3; TRBD1 is a possible D gene (5 bases). The CDR3 runs 15 residues. The germline V and J ends were trimmed by 3 bases and 8 bases, with 17 bases remaining between them. Per germline, CDR1 SEHNR and CDR2 FQNEAQ (reference sequence). CDR3 sequence: CASSLARRGWDTIYF. The DNA for the CDR3 is TGTGCCAGCAGCTTGGCCCGGAGGGGATGGGACACCATATATTTT.

The chain couples TRBV5-1 to TRBJ2-7; D ambiguous. The CDR3 contains 13 residues. Germline V gives CDR1 SGHRS, CDR2 YFSETQ. The V end was cut by 0 bases, the J end by 3 bases, with 7 bases between. In DNA form, the CDR3 reads TGCGCCAGCAGCTTGGAGAGACTCTACGAGCAGTACTTC. This encodes CASSLERLYEQYF.

This chain connects TRBV7-2 to TRBJ2-3, with a tentative D call TRBD1 (6 bases). Germline V gene sequence: CDR1 SGHTA, CDR2 FQGNSA. The CDR3 covers 16 residues. V dropped 5 bases and J dropped 0 bases, with 15 bases sitting between them. The chain's CDR3 is CASSPFGGVSTDTQYF. The CDR3 DNA reads as TGTGCCAGCAGCCCGTTTGGGGGCGTAAGCACAGATACGCAGTATTTT. Using reference TRBV7-2 and TRBJ2-3 for the parts outside the CDR3, the full variable domain is GAGVSQSPSNKVTEKGKDVELRCDPISGHTALYWYRQSLGQGLEFLIYFQGNSAPDKSGLPSDRFSAERTGGSVSTLTIQRTQQEDSAVYLCASSPFGGVSTDTQYFGPGTRLTVL.

This chain joins TRBV5-5 and TRBJ2-5, with D possibly being TRBD1 (6 bases). Trimming took off 4 bases at V and 1 base at J, with 11 bases between the two ends. The germline V gene encodes CDR1 SGHKS and CDR2 YYEKEE (reference sequence). This CDR3 is built from 14 residues. The CDR3 DNA sequence: TGTGCCAGCAGCCAACAGGGTTTCCAAGAGACCCAGTACTTC. This encodes CASSQQGFQETQYF. Full variable domain (remainder filled in from reference TRBV5-5 and TRBJ2-5): DAGVTQSPTHLIKTRGQQVTLRCSPISGHKSVSWYQQVLGQGPQFIFQYYEKEERGRGNFPDRFSARQFPNYSSELNVNALLLGDSALYLCASSQQGFQETQYFGPGTRLLVL.

This clonotype was picked up many times. The chain carries TRBV5-1 and TRBJ2-6, with D uncertain. The CDR3 consists of 14 residues. V lost 2 bases, J lost 2 bases, and 5 bases lay in between. The germline CDR1 and CDR2 sequences are SGHRS and YFSETQ. The CDR3 coding sequence is TGCGCCAGCAGCTTATCCACTGGGGCCAACGTCCTGACTTTC. It is translated as CASSLSTGANVLTF.

There are a few counts of this clonotype. The chain carries TRBV9 and TRBJ2-3, with a weak D call TRBD1 (6 bases). Germline V CDR1 and CDR2: SGDLS, YYNGEE. The CDR3 loop spans 15 amino acids. V dropped 2 bases and J dropped 0 bases, with 10 bases sitting between them. The CDR3 region is CASSVRQASTDTQYF. The CDR3, as DNA: TGTGCCAGCAGCGTCCGACAGGCGAGCACAGATACGCAGTATTTT.

The chain combines TRBV18 with TRBJ1-5; D is unclear. V was shortened by 3 bases and J by 0 bases, with 12 bases between the two germline ends. Germline CDR1 KGHSH, CDR2 LQKENI. The CDR3 runs 16 residues. In DNA, the CDR3 is TGTGCCAGCTCACCTTGGTTGTCCGATAGCAATCAGCCCCAGCATTTT. This codes for CASSPWLSDSNQPQHF.

This clonotype occurred many times. CDR3 DNA sequence: TGCAGTGCCACATTAGCGGGAGGACACAATGAGCAGTTCTTC. Its translation: CSATLAGGHNEQFF. The rearrangement links TRBV20-1 to TRBJ2-1; 10 bases agree with TRBD2. Germline CDR1 is DFQATT and CDR2 is SNEGSKA (reference sequence). The CDR3 has 14 residues. The trim removed 6 bases at V and 5 bases at J, leaving 7 bases unmatched.

The gene calls are TRBV15 and TRBJ2-7; D remains ambiguous. The CDR3 spans 15 residues. The germline V gene encodes CDR1 LNHNV and CDR2 YYDKDF (reference sequence). V was shortened by 1 base and J by 3 bases, with 13 bases between the two germline ends. CDR3 coding DNA: TGTGCCACCAGCAGAGCCTCTGACACTTTCTACGAGCAGTACTTC. It specifies CATSRASDTFYEQYF.